Below, one T cell receptor (beta chain) is given with its context. Each subset's genomic DNA was shared equally among a number of immunoSEQ plates. Assay: immunoSEQ multiplex PCR; the TCRdb copy retains only in-frame clones and omits some. Here the sample spans approximately 2.5 million clones, 80% to 95% being singletons. The sample originates from a study of shared clonotypes between healthy human individuals. Germline loops: CDR1 GTSNPN, CDR2 SVGIG (reference sequence). CDR3 size: 14 residues. V was shortened by 5 bases and J by 7 bases, with 21 bases between the two germline ends. The genes are TRBV30 and TRBJ2-7, with a tentative D call TRBD2 (5 bases). The sample was naive CD4+ T cells from PBMCs. Regarding subset: CD45RA+ positively selected. The source is a man between 18 and 29 years old in good health. Some clones in this sample may be carry-over from other donors' samples. CDR3 loop: CAWSGQREGWEQYF. The CDR3 DNA follows: TGTGCCTGGTCCGGGCAGAGAGAGGGTTGGGAGCAGTACTTC.